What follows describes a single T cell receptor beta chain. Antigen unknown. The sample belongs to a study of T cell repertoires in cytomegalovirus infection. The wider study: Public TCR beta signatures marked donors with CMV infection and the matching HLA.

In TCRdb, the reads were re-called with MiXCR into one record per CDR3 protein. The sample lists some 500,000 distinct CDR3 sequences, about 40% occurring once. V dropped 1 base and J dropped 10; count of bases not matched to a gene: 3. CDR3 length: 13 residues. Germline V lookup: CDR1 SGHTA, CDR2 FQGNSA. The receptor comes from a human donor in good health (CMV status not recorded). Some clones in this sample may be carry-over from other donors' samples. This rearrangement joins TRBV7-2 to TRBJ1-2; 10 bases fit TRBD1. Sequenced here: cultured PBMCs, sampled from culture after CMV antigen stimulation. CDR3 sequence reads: CASSLGTGGFYTF. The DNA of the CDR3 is TGTGCCAGCAGCTTAGGGACAGGGGGTTTCTACACCTTC.